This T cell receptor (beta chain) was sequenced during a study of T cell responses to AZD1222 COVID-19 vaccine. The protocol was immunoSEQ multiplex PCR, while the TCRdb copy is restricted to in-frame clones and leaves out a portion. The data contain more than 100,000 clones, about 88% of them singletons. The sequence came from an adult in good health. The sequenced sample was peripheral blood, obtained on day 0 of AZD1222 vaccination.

Here the CDR3 reads CASSASGLAGGRTGELFF. The CDR3 DNA reads TGTGCCAGTAGTGCCTCGGGACTAGCGGGAGGCAGGACCGGGGAGCTGTTTTTT. The V call is TRBV19, the J call TRBJ2-2; 15 nucleotides match TRBD2. Trimming cost V 5 bases and J 5 bases; bases outside gene matches: 9. This CDR3 comprises 18 residues. Per the germline V gene, CDR1 is LNHDA and CDR2 is SQIVND (reference sequence). The whole variable domain, remainder taken from reference TRBV19 and TRBJ2-2, is DGGITQSPKYLFRKEGQNVTLSCEQNLNHDAMYWYRQDPGQGLRLIYYSQIVNDFQKGDIAEGYSVSREKKESFPLTVTSAQKNPTAFYLCASSASGLAGGRTGELFFGEGSRLTVL.